A selection of T cell receptor beta chains follows, all from one sample in a study of cytomegalovirus exposure and HLA in healthy donors. Generated by immunoSEQ multiplex PCR, the TCRdb table keeps only in-frame clones and is missing some. Seen here are some 190,000 clones, 70% to 80% observed once, and the top ten hold about 1.6%. The sequencing sample was made of PBMCs. The receptor source for this set is a man aged 18 to 30 in good health and CMV-seronegative. Both conserved end residues are part of each CDR3. A D gene is named only where the DNA matches it firmly. Size values are once, few and many counts, or a class for expanded clones, and some rows have none.

length	V	J	D	size	DNA	CDR3
12	TRBV28	TRBJ2-7	TRBD1	NA	TGTGCCAGCAGTCCCACGGACAGGGCGAAGTACTTC	CASSPTDRAKYF
11	TRBV6-1	TRBJ2-5	TRBD1	NA	TGTGCCAGCAGTGAAGTGGGACAGGGGCACTTC	CASSEVGQGHF
15	TRBV18	TRBJ1-1	NA	once	TGTGCCAGCTCACCCATCACTTCAGGGAACACTGAAGCTTTCTTT	CASSPITSGNTEAFF
13	TRBV7-9	TRBJ1-1	NA	few	TGTGCCAGCAGCTTAAAGCAGAACACTGAAGCTTTCTTT	CASSLKQNTEAFF
16	TRBV7-9	TRBJ2-5	TRBD2	NA	TGTGCCAGCAGCTCCTGGGTGAGACTAGCGGGGGAGACCCAGTACTTC	CASSSWVRLAGETQYF
16	TRBV30	TRBJ2-7	TRBD2	NA	TGTGCCTGGACCCCTCCCGGTCTAGCGGGCCGGACCGAGCAGTACTTC	CAWTPPGLAGRTEQYF
14	TRBV2	TRBJ1-6	TRBD1	NA	TGTGCCAGCAGAGCCGGGACAGGGAATTCACCCCTCCACTTT	CASRAGTGNSPLHF
15	TRBV30	TRBJ1-4	TRBD1	NA	TGTGCCTGGAGTGTCGGTCTCAGGGGGAATGAAAAACTGTTTTTT	CAWSVGLRGNEKLFF
12	TRBV28	TRBJ1-2	TRBD1	once	TGTGCCAGCAGCCGGACAGGGACCGGCTACACCTTC	CASSRTGTGYTF
14	TRBV6-5	TRBJ1-1	NA	NA	TGTGCCAGCAGTTATTCCTCGGGGGGCACTGAAGCTTTCTTT	CASSYSSGGTEAFF
16	TRBV2	TRBJ2-3	TRBD2	NA	TGTGCCAGCAGTAAAGGGACTAGAGTTTCGACAGATACGCAGTATTTT	CASSKGTRVSTDTQYF
18	TRBV15	TRBJ2-1	TRBD1	NA	TGTGCCACCAGCAGGGACAGGGCCGCCGACCGTACGTACAATGAGCAGTTCTTC	CATSRDRAADRTYNEQFF
14	TRBV2	TRBJ2-1	TRBD2	NA	TGTGCCAGCAGTGAAGCGCTTGAGCGGGGGGAGCAGTTCTTC	CASSEALERGEQFF
13	TRBV29-1	TRBJ2-5	TRBD2	NA	TGCAGCGTAGCCTGGACTAGAGAAGAGACCCAGTACTTC	CSVAWTREETQYF
15	TRBV4-1	TRBJ2-5	TRBD1	NA	TGCGCCAGCAGCGCGTCCGGGACAGGGTATGGAGAGCAGTACTTC	CASSASGTGYGEQYF
17	TRBV7-2	TRBJ2-3	NA	NA	TGTGCCAGCAGCCCGAGAGTCGGGGGGCGAGGGGTGGGTACGCAGTATTTT	CASSPRVGGRGVGTQYF
14	TRBV6-1	TRBJ2-7	NA	few	TGTGCCAGCAGAACGGGAATGGGGTCCTACGAGCAGTACTTC	CASRTGMGSYEQYF
14	TRBV6-6	TRBJ2-4	TRBD2	few	TGTGCCAGCACAATTACTAGCGGGGGGAACATTCAGTACTTC	CASTITSGGNIQYF
15	TRBV11-1	TRBJ2-7	NA	NA	TGTGCCAGCAGCTCAAACATAGGGGCAGGGGAAGAGCAGTACTTC	CASSSNIGAGEEQYF
15	TRBV30	TRBJ2-7	TRBD2	NA	TGTGCCTGGAGTGTACTAGCGGGAGGGCCCGGGGAGCAGTACTTC	CAWSVLAGGPGEQYF